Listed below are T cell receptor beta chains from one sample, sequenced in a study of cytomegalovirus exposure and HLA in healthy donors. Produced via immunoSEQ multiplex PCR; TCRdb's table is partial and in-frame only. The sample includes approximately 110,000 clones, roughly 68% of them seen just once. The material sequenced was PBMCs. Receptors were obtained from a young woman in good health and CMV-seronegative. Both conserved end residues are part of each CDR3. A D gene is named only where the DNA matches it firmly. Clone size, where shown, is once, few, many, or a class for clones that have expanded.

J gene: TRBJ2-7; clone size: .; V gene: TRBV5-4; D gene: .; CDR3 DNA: TGTGCCAGCAGCTTGGGGGGCGGGGCCAAACGGAACGAGCAGTACTTC; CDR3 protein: CASSLGGGAKRNEQYF
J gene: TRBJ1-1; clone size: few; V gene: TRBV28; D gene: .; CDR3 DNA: TGTGCCAGCAGTTTCGGGCGGGGGAACACTGAAGCTTTCTTT; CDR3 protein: CASSFGRGNTEAFF
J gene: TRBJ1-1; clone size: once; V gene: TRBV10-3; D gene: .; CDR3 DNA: TGTGCCATCAGTGGGAGGGGTGCGCACACTGAAGCTTTCTTT; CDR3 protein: CAISGRGAHTEAFF
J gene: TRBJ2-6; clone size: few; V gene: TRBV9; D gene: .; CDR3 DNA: TGTGCCAGCAGCGTAGCACCACAGAACTCTGGGGCCAACGTCCTGACTTTC; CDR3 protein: CASSVAPQNSGANVLTF
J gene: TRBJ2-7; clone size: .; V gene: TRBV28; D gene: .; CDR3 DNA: TGTGCCAGCGCCCCACAAATAACCTCCTACGAGCAGTACTTC; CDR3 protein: CASAPQITSYEQYF
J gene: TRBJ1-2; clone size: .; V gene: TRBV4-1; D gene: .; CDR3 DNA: TGCGCCAGCAGCCAGCGGTCTACATCCTATGGCTACACCTTC; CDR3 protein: CASSQRSTSYGYTF
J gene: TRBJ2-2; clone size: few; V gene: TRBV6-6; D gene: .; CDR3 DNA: TGTGCCAGCTGGGCCAACACCGGGGAGCTGTTTTTT; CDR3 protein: CASWANTGELFF
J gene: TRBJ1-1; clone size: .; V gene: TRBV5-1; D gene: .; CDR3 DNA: TGCGCCAGCAGCTTCTCTCTTAACACTGAAGCTTTCTTT; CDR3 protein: CASSFSLNTEAFF
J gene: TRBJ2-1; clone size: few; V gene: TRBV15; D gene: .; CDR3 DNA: TGTGCCACCAGGGCAGGGGTGAACAATGAGCAGTTCTTC; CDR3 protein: CATRAGVNNEQFF
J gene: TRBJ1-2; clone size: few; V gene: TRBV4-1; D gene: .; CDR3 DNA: TGCGCCAGCAGCCGTATCGATTCAGGGTACTATGGCTACACCTTC; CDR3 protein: CASSRIDSGYYGYTF